The entry below describes one T cell receptor beta chain. Its antigen is unknown. This sample is drawn from a study of T cells after yellow fever vaccination. Study-wide results and limits: Post-booster samples contained most primary-vaccination clones (more than 95% CD4, roughly 88% CD8). Contaminants from the bulk population, in the form of abundant clonotypes, could be found in FACS-sorted repertoires.

5'RACE template switching produced TCR cDNA carrying a universal primer site and UMIs. TCRdb re-analysed the 5' RACE reads in MiXCR, keeping a single row per CDR3 protein. The sample contains more than 90,000 distinct CDR3 sequences, approximately 8.4% of which appear only once. Sequenced material: CD8+ T cells sorted from PBMCs, taken 45 days after the yellow fever booster vaccination. This receptor was obtained from a man younger than 45 who received the YFV17D yellow fever vaccine.

In DNA, the CDR3 is TGTGCCAGCAGCTTAGATATCATCGGGGGGGAAGCTTTCTTT. Its protein product is CASSLDIIGGEAFF. The chain joins TRBV11-2 to TRBJ1-1, with TRBD1 as a possible D gene (5 bases). Germline CDR1 reads SGHAT; CDR2 reads FQNNGV. Trimming pared 0 bases from V and 8 bases from J, leaving 13 bases between. This CDR3 spans 14 amino acids.